This passage covers 32 T cell receptor beta chains from one sample sequenced in a study of cytomegalovirus exposure and HLA in healthy donors (dated by TCRdb to 2016 to 2017). The method behind the library was the immunoSEQ multiplex PCR assay. The multiplex PCR relied on a mix of 60 forward primers for TCR Vbeta segments and 13 reverse primers for TCR Jbeta segments. TCRdb provides this immuneACCESS table in a form limited to in-frame rearrangements. Some clones are lacking; in checked studies, under half of them reflect an unresolved V gene, and why the rest are absent is not known. This sample lists 100,000 to 120,000 clones; over 9.5% were detected once. 16% of the sample comes from the top ten. Specimen: PBMCs. The receptor set was obtained from a man aged 35 to 55 in good health and CMV-seropositive.

V is TRBV30 and J is TRBJ2-3, with 8 nucleotides matching TRBD2. J lost 3 bases, V lost 3 bases, and 17 bases had no gene match. The CDR3 covers 18 residues. CDR1 is GTSNPN and CDR2 is SVGIG in the germline V gene (reference sequence). The CDR3 loop reads CAWRIKGSRLARTDTQYF. In DNA, the CDR3 is TGTGCCTGGAGGATAAAGGGTTCTCGACTAGCGAGAACAGATACGCAGTATTTT.

The V and J genes are TRBV6-5 and TRBJ1-1, with unresolved D. Between the trimmed V and J ends, which lost 5 bases and 4 bases, there was a span of 5 bases. The CDR3 totals 11 residues. Per germline, CDR1 MNHEY and CDR2 SVGAGI. The CDR3, as DNA: TGTGCCAGCAGTCACGGCACTGAAGCTTTCTTT. The encoded protein is CASSHGTEAFF.

V is TRBV11-2 and J is TRBJ2-7; D gene uncertain. The ends were cut back, 4 bases at V and 2 bases at J, with 6 bases in the middle. CDR3 length: 12 amino acids. Looked up from germline, CDR1 is SGHAT and CDR2 is FQNNGV. The CDR3: CASSYTTYEQYF. The CDR3 DNA reads TGTGCCAGCAGCTATACAACCTACGAGCAGTACTTC.

This clone was found many times. The V gene is TRBV30, the J gene TRBJ2-5; weak D call: TRBD2 (5 bases). The CDR3 consists of 12 residues. The V gene's germline CDR1 is GTSNPN and CDR2 SVGIG (reference sequence). V lost 5 bases and J 3 bases, leaving 10 bases between the germline ends. The CDR3: CAWGGLEETQYF. The CDR3 nucleotides read TGTGCCTGGGGAGGTCTGGAAGAGACCCAGTACTTC.

This clone occurred a few times. This rearrangement joins TRBV9 to TRBJ1-1; D is uncertain. This CDR3 contains 14 residues. Germline assignment: CDR1 SGDLS and CDR2 YYNGEE. V lost 2 bases and J lost 5, with 13 bases in between. The CDR3, as DNA: TGTGCCAGCAGCGTGGCTGATCGTCGAACTGAAGCTTTCTTT. This gives the protein CASSVADRRTEAFF.

The table lists this clone with a few counts. The V gene is TRBV7-9, the J gene TRBJ2-1, with TRBD2 matching over 8 bases. The CDR3 has 14 residues. The germline gives CDR1 SEHNR, CDR2 FQNEAQ (reference sequence). V was pared by 1 base and J by 5 bases, with 1 base of the junction left unmatched. CDR3 amino acids: CASSLGSGNNEQFF. The CDR3, as DNA: TGTGCCAGCAGCTTAGGTAGCGGGAACAATGAGCAGTTCTTC.

This clone has just a few counts. Other nucleotide sequences in the sample specify the same CDR3. J is TRBJ1-1 and V is TRBV7-9; no clear D. From germline, CDR1 is SEHNR and CDR2 FQNEAQ (reference sequence). V was shortened by 5 bases and J by 4 bases, with 8 bases between the two germline ends. This CDR3 has 12 residues. CDR3 sequence: CASSPTGTEAFF. For the CDR3, the DNA is TGTGCCAGCAGCCCCACGGGCACTGAAGCTTTCTTT.

There are a few counts of this clone. The chain couples TRBV6-6 to TRBJ1-4; D remains ambiguous. The germline V gene has CDR1 MNHNY and CDR2 SVGAGI (reference sequence). The CDR3 totals 15 residues. Trimming took 6 bases from V and 0 from J, leaving 11 bases between them. This CDR3 reads CASSSPSATNEKLFF. CDR3 nucleotides: TGTGCCAGCAGCTCGCCATCAGCAACTAATGAAAAACTGTTTTTT.

The J gene is TRBJ2-7, the V gene TRBV6-5; 8 positions agree with TRBD2. With V trimmed by 0 bases and J by 2 bases, 6 bases remained unmatched. This CDR3 region has 16 residues. CDR1 is MNHEY, CDR2 SVGAGI, per germline. The CDR3 sequence is CASSYSIALAAYEQYF. The CDR3 bases are TGTGCCAGCAGTTACTCGATTGCACTAGCGGCCTACGAGCAGTACTTC.

The table lists this clone with a few counts. The CDR3 DNA reads TGCGCCAGCAGCACCCTAGGAAGCACCGGGGAGCTGTTTTTT. Its protein product is CASSTLGSTGELFF. This sequence joins TRBV5-1 and TRBJ2-2, with D unclear. The germline V gene has CDR1 SGHRS and CDR2 YFSETQ. The CDR3 length is 14 residues. V shed 4 bases and J shed 4 bases, with 11 bases lying between them.

V is TRBV2 and J is TRBJ2-3, with TRBD2 identical over 10 bases. The CDR3 is 15 residues long. The V gene end was trimmed by 6 bases and the J gene end by 2 bases; junction bases not matched to a gene: 5. Germline-derived CDR1 and CDR2 are SNHLY and FYNNEI. In nucleotides, the CDR3 is TGTGCCAGCAGGAAGACTAGCGGGTCCACAGATACGCAGTATTTT. Protein product: CASRKTSGSTDTQYF.

This clone has only a few counts. The CDR3 DNA reads as TGTGCCAGCAGTTTCTCAGAGACTAGCGGGAGTTACGAGCAGTACTTC. This sequence encodes CASSFSETSGSYEQYF. The gene calls are TRBV6-5 and TRBJ2-7; TRBD2 agrees at 12 bases. The germline gives CDR1 MNHEY, CDR2 SVGAGI. J gave up 4 bases and V 4 bases, and 8 bases lay outside the gene matches. This CDR3 has 16 amino acids.

This clone was observed a handful of times. The chain recombines TRBV7-8 with TRBJ1-2, with TRBD1 matching 8 bases. The CDR3 has 16 residues. J lost 8 bases, V lost 1 base, and 12 bases had no gene match. Germline V gene sequence: CDR1 SGHVS, CDR2 FQNEAQ. CDR3 sequence reads: CASSLELGQGASGYTF. The CDR3 nucleotides are TGTGCCAGCAGCTTAGAGTTGGGTCAGGGGGCAAGCGGCTACACCTTC.

The rearrangement joins TRBV18 to TRBJ2-7, with 9 bases identical to TRBD1. Trimming at V came to 1 base and at J to 5 bases, leaving 6 bases not matched to a gene. Germline lookup yields CDR1 KGHSH and CDR2 LQKENI. This CDR3 comprises 15 residues. In nucleotides, the CDR3 is TGTGCCAGCTCACCACTCGGACAGGGGCGGCACGAGCAGTACTTC. It is translated as CASSPLGQGRHEQYF.

In its sample, this clone was seen a few times. CDR3 protein: CASSAGLDSYNEQFF. The CDR3 nucleotides are TGTGCCAGCAGCGCTGGACTGGACTCCTACAATGAGCAGTTCTTC. The chain uses TRBV9 and TRBJ2-1, with D perhaps TRBD2 (5 bases). Trimming removed 3 bases from V and 0 bases from J, with 10 bases in between. This CDR3 contains 15 residues. Germline assignment: CDR1 SGDLS and CDR2 YYNGEE.

The V call is TRBV18, the J call TRBJ2-2; TRBD2 agrees at 7 bases. The CDR3 extends over 15 amino acids. Germline V gene sequence: CDR1 KGHSH, CDR2 LQKENI. V gave up 3 bases and J gave up 7 bases; unmatched junction bases: 8. The CDR3 DNA reads as TGTGCCAGCTCACCGGAGGCGGGGGTTCACGGGGAGCTGTTTTTT. Translated, it gives CASSPEAGVHGELFF.

In its sample, this clone was seen a few times. The J gene is TRBJ2-5, the V gene TRBV5-1; the D gene is possibly TRBD1 (5 bases). V was trimmed by 5 bases and J by 3 bases, leaving 11 bases between them. Germline CDR1 is SGHRS and CDR2 is YFSETQ. CDR3 length: 13 amino acids. As DNA, the CDR3 is TGCGCCAGCAGTGTGACAGTAGAAGAGACCCAGTACTTC. It translates to CASSVTVEETQYF.

This clone has just a few counts. V and J are TRBV30 and TRBJ2-5; D gene ambiguous. CDR3 length: 12 residues. Trimming removed 2 bases at V and 0 bases at J, with 4 bases between. Germline V gives CDR1 GTSNPN, CDR2 SVGIG (reference sequence). The CDR3 DNA reads as TGTGCCTGGAGTAGCAACCAAGAGACCCAGTACTTC. The encoded protein is CAWSSNQETQYF. The full variable domain, completed using reference TRBV30 and TRBJ2-5, is SQTIHQWPATLVQPVGSPLSLECTVEGTSNPNLYWYRQAAGRGLQLLFYSVGIGQISSEVPQNLSASRPQDRQFILSSKKLLLSDSGFYLCAWSSNQETQYFGPGTRLLVL.

The J gene is TRBJ2-7, the V gene TRBV28, with 16 bases aligning to TRBD2. V was pared by 1 base and J by 5 bases, with 2 bases of the junction left unmatched. The CDR3 spans 16 residues. Looked up from germline, CDR1 is MDHEN and CDR2 is SYDVKM. CDR3 residues: CASSLSGTSGRDEQYF. The CDR3 DNA reads TGTGCCAGCAGTTTATCAGGGACTAGCGGGAGGGACGAGCAGTACTTC.

A single count supports this clone. This chain uses TRBV7-2 with TRBJ2-6; 8 nucleotides align to TRBD2. From germline, CDR1 is SGHTA and CDR2 FQGNSA. With V trimmed by 1 base and J by 4 bases, 9 bases remained unmatched. The CDR3 sequence is 18 residues long. The CDR3 sequence: CASSLGGPGGSGANVLTF. CDR3 bases: TGTGCCAGCAGCTTAGGAGGCCCGGGAGGGTCCGGGGCCAACGTCCTGACTTTC.

This chain connects TRBV9 to TRBJ2-1, with TRBD2 matching over 9 bases. The CDR3 is made up of 17 amino acids. After removal of 0 bases from V and 5 bases from J, the junction contained 9 bases not matched to a gene. Germline V gene sequence: CDR1 SGDLS, CDR2 YYNGEE. The CDR3 coding sequence is TGTGCCAGCAGCGTAGGGGCTAGCGGGACGGTCGACAATGAGCAGTTCTTC. Amino acids: CASSVGASGTVDNEQFF.

The sample holds a few counts of this clone. The chain has TRBV6-5 and TRBJ1-5; tentatively, D is TRBD1 (6 bases). Trimming took off 5 bases at V and 4 bases at J, with 12 bases between the two ends. Germline CDR1 reads MNHEY; CDR2 reads SVGAGI. The CDR3 runs to 14 residues. The CDR3 reads CASSLRGYNQPQHF. DNA of the CDR3: TGTGCCAGCAGTCTCAGGGGCTATAATCAGCCCCAGCATTTT.

The sample holds a few counts of this clone. The V and J genes are TRBV4-1 and TRBJ2-2; 10 nucleotides align to TRBD2. Losses at the gene ends were 7 bases for V and 1 base for J; bases not matched to a gene: 3. Germline V gene lookup returns CDR1 MGHRA and CDR2 YSYEKL. The CDR3 contains 15 residues. CDR3 DNA: TGCGCCAGCACCGTAGCGGGAGGGAACACCGGGGAGCTGTTTTTT. Translated, it gives CASTVAGGNTGELFF.

This clone was counted a few times. The CDR3 DNA sequence: TGTGCCAGCAGCGTAGCCTGGGATCAAGCGGGAGCGAGAGATACGCAGTATTTT. Encoded protein: CASSVAWDQAGARDTQYF. The genes are TRBV9 and TRBJ2-3; 8 bases agree with TRBD2. The CDR3 spans 18 residues. Losses at the gene ends were 0 bases for V and 5 bases for J; bases not matched to a gene: 14. Looked up from germline, CDR1 is SGDLS and CDR2 is YYNGEE.

This clone appeared a few times. The chain uses TRBV10-2 and TRBJ2-5; no clear D gene. The CDR3 runs 13 residues. V was pared by 4 bases and J by 2 bases, with 8 bases between. Germline V gives CDR1 WSHSY, CDR2 SAAADI. The CDR3 DNA reads as TGCGCCAGCAGTGTTCGGGTTCAAGAGACCCAGTACTTC. It codes for CASSVRVQETQYF.

This clone was counted a few times. CDR3 residues: CASSSREAFF. The CDR3 DNA reads TGTGCCAGTAGTAGCAGAGAAGCTTTCTTT. The chain couples TRBV19 to TRBJ1-1, with unresolved D. The CDR3 loop spans 10 amino acids. Germline V lookup: CDR1 LNHDA, CDR2 SQIVND (reference sequence). V lost 4 bases, J lost 8 bases, and 5 bases lay in between. Full variable domain (outside the CDR3, taken from reference TRBV19 and TRBJ1-1): DGGITQSPKYLFRKEGQNVTLSCEQNLNHDAMYWYRQDPGQGLRLIYYSQIVNDFQKGDIAEGYSVSREKKESFPLTVTSAQKNPTAFYLCASSSREAFFGQGTRLTVV.

The sample holds a few counts of this clone. The V gene is TRBV30, the J gene TRBJ2-3; D is unclear. The CDR3 is made up of 13 amino acids. CDR1 and CDR2 from the germline V gene are GTSNPN and SVGIG (reference sequence). The V end lost 8 bases, the J end lost 5 bases, and 17 bases lay between the germline ends. In DNA, the CDR3 is TGTGCCCGCGCCCCCACAGACCGAGATACGCAGTATTTT. Amino acid sequence: CARAPTDRDTQYF.

A few counts support this clone. The chain employs TRBV7-2 and TRBJ2-3; 7 nucleotides line up with TRBD1. V was pared by 7 bases and J by 0 bases, with 4 bases of the junction left unmatched. Germline CDR1 and CDR2: SGHTA and FQGNSA. The CDR3 length is 14 residues. The CDR3 nucleotides are TGTGCCAGCACTATAGGGGGCAGCACAGATACGCAGTATTTT. This translates into CASTIGGSTDTQYF.

The CDR3 region is CASSQSSGSDNEQFF. The DNA for the CDR3 is TGCGCCAGCAGTCAATCTAGCGGGAGCGACAATGAGCAGTTCTTC. This chain links TRBV23-1 with TRBJ2-1; 9 bases line up with TRBD2. TRBV23-1 falls under the ORF class, with uncertain function. Trimming took 0 bases from V and 5 from J; bases not matched to a gene: 2. The CDR3 spans 15 residues.

This clone was seen more than once but under ten times. The chain uses TRBV5-1 and TRBJ2-1, with 12 bases that match TRBD2. Unmatched junction bases numbered 5, after V lost 1 base and J lost 0 bases. Germline CDR1 is SGHRS and CDR2 is YFSETQ. This CDR3 is 18 amino acids long. CDR3 sequence (DNA): TGCGCCAGCAGCTTGTGGCCGACTAGCGGGAGCTCCTACAATGAGCAGTTCTTC. Its translation: CASSLWPTSGSSYNEQFF.

This chain joins TRBV11-2 and TRBJ2-7, with 8 bases lining up with TRBD1. The trim removed 6 bases at V and 12 bases at J, leaving 10 bases unmatched. Germline CDR1 is SGHAT and CDR2 is FQNNGV. The CDR3 has 12 residues. CDR3 sequence reads: CASSQGAGGRYF. The CDR3, as DNA: TGTGCCAGCAGTCAGGGGGCAGGGGGCAGGTACTTC.

V is TRBV15 and J is TRBJ2-7; 7 bases agree with TRBD2. Germline CDR1 reads LNHNV; CDR2 reads YYDKDF (reference sequence). The CDR3 consists of 16 residues. V dropped 5 bases and J dropped 1; count of bases not matched to a gene: 11. CDR3: CATSYVGGPLSYEQYF. CDR3 in DNA: TGTGCCACCAGCTATGTGGGAGGGCCTCTTTCCTACGAGCAGTACTTC.